Following are 21 T cell receptor beta chains from one sample sequenced in a study of cytomegalovirus exposure and HLA in healthy donors. Vbeta (60) and Jbeta (13) primers were used in the PCR. The protocol was immunoSEQ multiplex PCR, while the TCRdb copy is restricted to in-frame clones and leaves out a portion. The table lists about 160,000 clones. The specimen sequenced was PBMCs. These receptors came from a woman aged 55-69 years in good health and CMV-seronegative.

The V gene is TRBV27, the J gene TRBJ2-1, with D possibly matching TRBD1 (6 bases). Trimming left V 4 bases short and J 6 bases short, with 16 bases between. Germline V gives CDR1 MNHEY, CDR2 SMNVEV (reference sequence). The CDR3 runs to 15 residues. CDR3 sequence (DNA): TGTGCCAGCAGTTACAGGGTTGAATACCGCAATGAGCAGTTCTTC. It translates to CASSYRVEYRNEQFF.

The rearrangement joins TRBV10-3 to TRBJ1-2; possible D gene TRBD1, 6 bases. Germline values: CDR1 ENHRY, CDR2 SYGVKD. This CDR3 is 15 amino acids long. Between the trimmed V and J ends, which lost 6 bases and 2 bases, there was a span of 16 bases. CDR3 coding DNA: TGTGCCATCAGCGAAACAGGGTCGGAAAACTATGGCTACACCTTC. Its protein is CAISETGSENYGYTF.

The gene calls are TRBV12-5 and TRBJ2-1; TRBD1 matches 9 bases. The CDR3 covers 16 residues. Per the germline V gene, CDR1 is LGHNT and CDR2 is FRNRAP. Trimming cost V 5 bases and J 2 bases; bases outside gene matches: 7. The chain's CDR3 is CASGPSGTGTYNEQFF. CDR3 in DNA: TGTGCTAGTGGTCCCTCGGGGACAGGGACCTACAATGAGCAGTTCTTC.

The chain recombines TRBV4-2 with TRBJ2-3; 10 nucleotides match TRBD2. The length of the CDR3 is 16 residues. The V segment lost 4 bases and the J segment 5 bases; nucleotides outside the gene matches: 9. The germline gives CDR1 LGHNA, CDR2 YNFKEQ. The CDR3 protein is CASSPIAGGPGDTQYF. As DNA, the CDR3 is TGTGCCAGCAGCCCTATAGCGGGGGGACCGGGAGATACGCAGTATTTT.

The gene calls are TRBV7-3 and TRBJ1-1, with D uncertain. This CDR3 is built from 16 residues. CDR1 is SGHTA, CDR2 FQGTGA, per germline. V was cut by 2 bases and J by 6 bases, with 19 bases left in between. In nucleotides, the CDR3 is TGTGCCAGCAGCTTAGGTTTCATCACCACGAGCGCTGAAGCTTTCTTT. Translated: CASSLGFITTSAEAFF.

V and J are TRBV27 and TRBJ1-1; 7 nucleotides align to TRBD1. This CDR3 contains 14 residues. Germline V gene sequence: CDR1 MNHEY, CDR2 SMNVEV (reference sequence). V was clipped by 7 bases and J by 5 bases; unmatched bases: 10. The CDR3 region is CASIPRQGRTEAFF. In nucleotides, the CDR3 is TGTGCCAGCATTCCGAGACAGGGTAGGACTGAAGCTTTCTTT.

The chain links TRBV5-1 to TRBJ2-7; a weak D match, TRBD2 (5 bases). V was cut by 0 bases and J by 6 bases, with 10 bases left in between. The CDR3 extends over 13 amino acids. The germline CDR1 and CDR2 sequences are SGHRS and YFSETQ. CDR3 sequence (DNA): TGCGCCAGCAGCTTGGCCGGACTGACCGAGCAGTACTTC. It translates to CASSLAGLTEQYF.

The chain recombines TRBV5-6 with TRBJ2-7; TRBD1 matches at 11 bases. With 2 bases clipped from V and 3 bases from J, the junction kept 4 bases outside the gene matches. The CDR3 runs 15 residues. The germline V gene encodes CDR1 SGHDT and CDR2 YYEEEE. The CDR3 reads CASSFTGTGGYEQYF. The CDR3, as DNA: TGTGCCAGCAGCTTTACCGGGACAGGGGGCTACGAGCAGTACTTC.

This chain connects TRBV6-5 to TRBJ1-5, with D tentatively TRBD1 (5 bases). The germline V and J ends were trimmed by 6 bases and 1 base, with 10 bases remaining between them. The length of the CDR3 is 14 residues. Germline V gene lookup returns CDR1 MNHEY and CDR2 SVGAGI. The CDR3 coding sequence is TGTGCCAGCAGCACAGGATGGAGCAATCAGCCCCAGCATTTT. The encoded protein is CASSTGWSNQPQHF.

The gene calls are TRBV2 and TRBJ1-2; 7 nucleotides agree with TRBD1. The germline V gene has CDR1 SNHLY and CDR2 FYNNEI. V was clipped by 8 bases and J by 8 bases; unmatched bases: 8. The CDR3 covers 12 residues. The CDR3 bases are TGTGCCAGCTCGGGAGGGGGCGCAGGCTACACCTTC. It codes for CASSGGGAGYTF.

The chain links TRBV4-1 to TRBJ2-2, with 7 bases matching TRBD2. CDR1 is MGHRA, CDR2 YSYEKL, per germline. V shed 4 bases, J shed 5 bases, and the junction held 13 bases outside the gene matches. CDR3 length equals 17 residues. CDR3 in amino acids: CASSLRTTSGGTGELFF. CDR3 in DNA: TGCGCCAGCAGCCTACGAACGACATCCGGGGGGACCGGGGAGCTGTTTTTT.

The CDR3 DNA reads TGTGCCAGCAGGTCCGCGGGACAGGGTTTCAATGAGCAGTTCTTC. This codes for CASRSAGQGFNEQFF. The chain links TRBV6-5 to TRBJ2-1, with 9 bases matching TRBD1. V gave up 6 bases and J gave up 6 bases; unmatched junction bases: 9. Germline V gene data show CDR1 as MNHEY and CDR2 as SVGAGI. The CDR3 consists of 15 residues.

The chain joins TRBV7-3 to TRBJ2-3; TRBD2 is a possible D gene (5 bases). CDR1 and CDR2 (germline): SGHTA, FQGTGA. The CDR3 consists of 13 residues. V lost 5 bases and J 6 bases, leaving 12 bases between the germline ends. CDR3 sequence reads: CASSPMGGDTQYF. The CDR3 DNA is TGTGCCAGCAGCCCCATGGGCGGGGATACGCAGTATTTT.

V gene TRBV30 combines with J gene TRBJ1-1; D ambiguous. V dropped 4 bases and J dropped 7 bases, with 10 bases sitting between them. The germline CDR1 and CDR2 sequences are GTSNPN and SVGIG (reference sequence). The CDR3 consists of 11 residues. CDR3 sequence: CAWNDRGEAFF. The CDR3 region has the DNA TGTGCCTGGAATGACCGGGGTGAAGCTTTCTTT.

This chain joins TRBV7-9 and TRBJ2-1, with 7 bases aligning to TRBD2. The junction had 12 bases not matched to a gene; V was cut back by 5 bases and J by 14 bases. The CDR3 loop spans 13 amino acids. Germline values: CDR1 SEHNR, CDR2 FQNEAQ (reference sequence). The CDR3 is CASSVPSGSGEFF. In DNA form, the CDR3 reads TGTGCCAGCAGCGTACCCTCCGGGAGCGGGGAGTTCTTC.

J is TRBJ2-3 and V is TRBV4-1; D call uncertain. The V gene's germline CDR1 is MGHRA and CDR2 YSYEKL. Trimming took 2 bases from V and 0 from J, leaving 9 bases between them. This CDR3 spans 15 amino acids. The CDR3 DNA follows: TGCGCCAGCAGCCAACTAGTCCCTAGCACAGATACGCAGTATTTT. Translating it yields CASSQLVPSTDTQYF.

The rearrangement joins TRBV10-3 to TRBJ2-7; 8 nucleotides line up with TRBD2. This CDR3 has 16 residues. CDR1 and CDR2 from the germline V gene are ENHRY and SYGVKD. Trimming took 0 bases from V and 1 from J; bases not matched to a gene: 5. This CDR3 is CAISESKGTRSYEQYF. As DNA, the CDR3 is TGTGCCATCAGTGAGTCTAAAGGGACTAGGTCCTACGAGCAGTACTTC.

The rearrangement uses TRBV7-2 and TRBJ2-5; 10 nucleotides line up with TRBD2. The V and J ends lost 3 bases and 5 bases, in that order; junction bases with no gene match: 6. There are 15 residues in the CDR3. Germline V gene lookup returns CDR1 SGHTA and CDR2 FQGNSA. Written as DNA, the CDR3 is TGTGCCAGCAGCTTTGCTAGCGGGGGATCCGAGACCCAGTACTTC. It translates to CASSFASGGSETQYF. The variable domain in full, completed from reference TRBV7-2 and TRBJ2-5, reads GAGVSQSPSNKVTEKGKDVELRCDPISGHTALYWYRQSLGQGLEFLIYFQGNSAPDKSGLPSDRFSAERTGGSVSTLTIQRTQQEDSAVYLCASSFASGGSETQYFGPGTRLLVL.

This chain uses TRBV10-2 with TRBJ1-5; the D gene is possibly TRBD1 (6 bases). Trimming took off 4 bases at V and 5 bases at J, with 18 bases between the two ends. Per germline, CDR1 WSHSY and CDR2 SAAADI. The CDR3 spans 16 residues. In DNA, the CDR3 is TGCGCCAGCAGTGGGCGGGCCCCAGGGGCTGATCAGCCCCAGCATTTT. This translates into CASSGRAPGADQPQHF.

The V call is TRBV27, the J call TRBJ1-2, with 7 bases that match TRBD1. Germline CDR1 MNHEY, CDR2 SMNVEV (reference sequence). Trimming at V came to 2 bases and at J to 4 bases, leaving 4 bases not matched to a gene. The CDR3 has 14 residues. CDR3 sequence (DNA): TGTGCCAGCAGTTTAGTCGCAGGGGGCTATGGCTACACCTTC. Its protein is CASSLVAGGYGYTF.

The chain links TRBV6-5 to TRBJ2-1; 13 nucleotides agree with TRBD2. This CDR3 region has 15 residues. CDR1 and CDR2 (germline): MNHEY, SVGAGI. V lost 6 bases and J lost 1; bases outside the gene matches: 0. The CDR3: CASRGLAGSYNEQFF. The CDR3 coding sequence is TGTGCCAGCAGGGGACTAGCGGGGTCCTACAATGAGCAGTTCTTC.